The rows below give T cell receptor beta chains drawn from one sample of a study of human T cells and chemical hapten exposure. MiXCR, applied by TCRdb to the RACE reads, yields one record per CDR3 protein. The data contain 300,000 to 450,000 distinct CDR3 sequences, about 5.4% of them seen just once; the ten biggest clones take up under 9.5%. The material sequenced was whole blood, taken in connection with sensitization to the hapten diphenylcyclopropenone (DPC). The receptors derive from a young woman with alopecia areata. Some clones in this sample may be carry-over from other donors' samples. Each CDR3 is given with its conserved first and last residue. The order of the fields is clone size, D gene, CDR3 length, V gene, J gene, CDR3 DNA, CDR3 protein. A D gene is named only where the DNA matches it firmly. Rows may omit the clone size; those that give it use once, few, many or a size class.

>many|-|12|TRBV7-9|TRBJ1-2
TGTGCCAGCAGCTTAGTTCTAGGGGGCTACACCTTC
CASSLVLGGYTF
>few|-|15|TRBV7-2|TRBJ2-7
TGTGCCAGCAGCTTAGCGGCTAGCCAGGAGTACGAGCAGTACTTC
CASSLAASQEYEQYF
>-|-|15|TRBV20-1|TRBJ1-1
TGCAGTGCTAGAGCCCGGGCAGGGAGGGGCACTGAAGCTTTCTTT
CSARARAGRGTEAFF
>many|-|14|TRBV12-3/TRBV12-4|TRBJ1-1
TGTGCCAGCCAGCGGGCAGGGTTGAACACTGAAGCTTTCTTT
CASQRAGLNTEAFF
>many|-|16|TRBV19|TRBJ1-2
TGTGCCAGTAGAACCCCTCCGGGGGCGTGGGACTATGGCTACACCTTC
CASRTPPGAWDYGYTF
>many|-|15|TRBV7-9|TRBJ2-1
TGTGCCAGCAGCTTAGTCCAAACGTTCGACAATGAGCAGTTCTTC
CASSLVQTFDNEQFF
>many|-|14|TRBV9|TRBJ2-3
TGTGCCAGCAATAAGGGGGACCCGTGGGCTACGCAGTATTTT
CASNKGDPWATQYF
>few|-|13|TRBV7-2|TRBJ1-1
TGTGCCAGCAGCGCCGGTTCTACGCTTGAAGCTTTCTTT
CASSAGSTLEAFF
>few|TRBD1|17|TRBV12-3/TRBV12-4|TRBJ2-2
TGTGCCAGCAGTCCCGGACAGGGGAGATTAAACACCGGGGAGCTGTTTTTT
CASSPGQGRLNTGELFF
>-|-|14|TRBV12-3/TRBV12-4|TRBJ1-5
TGTGCCAGCAGTTTAGGCAGAAAAAATCAGCCCCAGCATTTT
CASSLGRKNQPQHF
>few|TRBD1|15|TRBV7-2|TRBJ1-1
TGTGCCAGCAGCCGTCCCGGGACAGGGTTTCGTGAAGCTTTCTTT
CASSRPGTGFREAFF
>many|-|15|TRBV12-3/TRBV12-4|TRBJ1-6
TGTGCCAGCAGTTTTCTTTTGGGGAACGGTTGGTCCCTCCACTTT
CASSFLLGNGWSLHF
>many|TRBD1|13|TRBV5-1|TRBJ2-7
TGCGCCAGCAGCTCCGGGACAGTTCCAGAGCAGTACTTC
CASSSGTVPEQYF
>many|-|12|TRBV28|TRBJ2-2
TGTGCCAGCAGTTCCTCCCGTACGGAGCTGTTTTTT
CASSSSRTELFF
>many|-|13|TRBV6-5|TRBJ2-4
TGTGCCAGCAGAGGACAAACCAAAAACATTCAGTACTTC
CASRGQTKNIQYF
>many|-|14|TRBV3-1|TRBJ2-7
TGTGCCAGCAGCCACAAGGGACACTCCTACGAGCAGTACTTC
CASSHKGHSYEQYF
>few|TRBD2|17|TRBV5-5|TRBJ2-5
TGTGCCAGCAGCTTGGTTTCCAGCGGGGGGGCCGAGGAGACCCAGTACTTC
CASSLVSSGGAEETQYF
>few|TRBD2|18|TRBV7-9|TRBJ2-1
TGTGCCAGCAGCTTAGCGTCTGGCCGACTAGCGAGGTACAATGAGCAGTTCTTC
CASSLASGRLARYNEQFF
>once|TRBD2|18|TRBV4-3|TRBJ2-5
TGCGCCAGCAGCCAATATCTCGGGACTAGCGGGACCAAAGAGACCCAGTACTTC
CASSQYLGTSGTKETQYF
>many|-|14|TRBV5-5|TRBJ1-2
TGTGCCAGCAGCTTGTATGGAGACAGCTATGGCTACACCTTC
CASSLYGDSYGYTF
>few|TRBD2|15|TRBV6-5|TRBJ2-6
TGTGCCAGCAGATCCCAAGGACTAGAGTATAACGTCCTGACTTTC
CASRSQGLEYNVLTF
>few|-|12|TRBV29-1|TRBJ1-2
TGCAGCGTCGGAACAGGTTACTATGGCTACACCTTC
CSVGTGYYGYTF
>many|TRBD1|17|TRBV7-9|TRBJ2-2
TGTGCCAGCAGCGGGGCGACAGGGGGCTTCCTGACCGGGGAGCTGTTTTTT
CASSGATGGFLTGELFF
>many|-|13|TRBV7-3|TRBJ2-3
TGTGCCAGCAGCTCCCTTAGCGCAGATACGCAGTATTTT
CASSSLSADTQYF
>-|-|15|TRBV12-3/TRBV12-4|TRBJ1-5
TGTGCCAGCAGACAGGACAGTTATAGCAATCAGCCCCAGCATTTT
CASRQDSYSNQPQHF
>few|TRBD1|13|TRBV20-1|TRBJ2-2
TGCAGTGCTACCCGACAGGGGACCGGGGAGCTGTTTTTT
CSATRQGTGELFF
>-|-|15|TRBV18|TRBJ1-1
TGTGCCAGCTCGCAACTACAGGGTAGGGGGGCTGAAGCTTTCTTT
CASSQLQGRGAEAFF
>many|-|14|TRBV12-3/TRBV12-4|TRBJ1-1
TGTGCCAGCAGGCCTCAGGGACGGAAGACTGAAGCTTTCTTT
CASRPQGRKTEAFF
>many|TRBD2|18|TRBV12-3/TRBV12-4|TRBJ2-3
TGTGCCAGCAGTTTAGTCGGTAGCGGGGGGGCTAGCGCAGATACGCAGTATTTT
CASSLVGSGGASADTQYF
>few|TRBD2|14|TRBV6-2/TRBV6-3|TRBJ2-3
TGTGCCAGCGGAATAGCGGGGGGCACAGATACGCAGTATTTT
CASGIAGGTDTQYF
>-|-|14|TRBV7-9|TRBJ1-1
TGTGCCAGCAGCTCCGAGTCATTGAACACTGAAGCTTTCTTT
CASSSESLNTEAFF
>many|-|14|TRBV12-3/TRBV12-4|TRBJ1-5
TGTGCCAGCAGTTTGAGGTATAGCAATCAGCCCCAGCATTTT
CASSLRYSNQPQHF
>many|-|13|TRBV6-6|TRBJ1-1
TGTGCCAGCAGTCAGAATCGTGACACTGAAGCTTTCTTT
CASSQNRDTEAFF
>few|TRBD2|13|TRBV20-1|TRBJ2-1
TGCAGTGCTAGGCGGGGGGGCTTGAATGAGCAGTTCTTC
CSARRGGLNEQFF